Each of the 11 T cell receptor beta chains below was sequenced from the same sample in a study of T cells in localized non-small cell lung cancer. The repertoire was sequenced with immunoSEQ multiplex PCR; TCRdb's copy has only in-frame clones and lacks some. The table has 2,200 or so clones, around 22% seen once; the top ten hold 15% to 20%. Sequenced material: lung tumor tissue, taken before any cancer treatment. These receptors came from a man between 40 and 69 years old with stage II lung adenocarcinoma.

By proportion, this clone is medium-sized (0.01 to 0.1%). The chain employs TRBV6-8 and TRBJ1-2, with D perhaps TRBD1 (6 bases). Germline V gene sequence: CDR1 MNHGY, CDR2 SAAAGT. The CDR3 totals 13 residues. The V gene lost 5 bases and the J gene lost 5 bases, with 12 bases spanning the gap. The chain's CDR3 is CASSPQGNYGYTF. The CDR3 region has the DNA TGTGCCAGCAGTCCGCAGGGGAATTATGGCTACACCTTC.

As concerns this clone: At one of its ends the junction is not consistent with the germline gene, which may arise from a read error. The chain employs TRBV6-8 and TRBJ2-5; D may correspond to TRBD1 or TRBD2 (7 bases each). The CDR3 is 13 amino acids. Germline CDR1 and CDR2: MNHGY and SAAAGT. CDR3 protein: CASNYRGGETQYF. The CDR3 DNA reads as TGTGCCAGCAATTACAGGGGAGGGGAGACCCAGTACTTC.

The chain is built from TRBV6-8 and TRBJ1-2; 9 bases agree with TRBD1. This CDR3 is built from 14 residues. The germline V gene encodes CDR1 MNHGY and CDR2 SAAAGT. The ends lost 7 bases at V and 4 bases at J; junction bases unmatched: 7. The CDR3 sequence is CASNPTGGGYGYTF. The CDR3 DNA sequence: TGTGCCAGCAATCCGACAGGGGGTGGCTATGGCTACACCTTC.

The chain recombines TRBV14 with TRBJ2-7; the D is unclear. Germline-derived CDR1 and CDR2 are SGHDN and FVKESK. Trimming removed 3 bases at V and 2 bases at J, with 8 bases between. The CDR3 runs 13 residues. Written as DNA, the CDR3 is TGTGCCAGCAGCCACGGAGTTGCCTACGAGCAGTACTTC. Its translation: CASSHGVAYEQYF. The variable domain in full, completed from reference TRBV14 and TRBJ2-7, reads EAGVTQFPSHSVIEKGQTVTLRCDPISGHDNLYWYRRVMGKEIKFLLHFVKESKQDESGMPNNRFLAERTGGTYSTLKVQPAELEDSGVYFCASSHGVAYEQYFGPGTRLTVT.

The V call is TRBV9, the J call TRBJ2-3; 8 bases match TRBD1. The CDR3 is 17 residues long. V lost 0 bases, J lost 1 base, and 7 bases stayed unmatched. Germline values: CDR1 SGDLS, CDR2 YYNGEE. CDR3 DNA: TGTGCCAGCAGCGTAGCTGCAGGGGGCGTCGGCACAGATACGCAGTATTTT. Translation: CASSVAAGGVGTDTQYF.

This clone occurred a few times. The chain is built from TRBV9 and TRBJ1-2, with D possibly being TRBD1 (6 bases). The CDR3 covers 13 residues. Germline assignment: CDR1 SGDLS and CDR2 YYNGEE. V lost 3 bases and J lost 5, with 11 bases in between. CDR3 residues: CASSAVQGYGYTF. CDR3 bases: TGTGCCAGCAGCGCGGTACAGGGTTATGGCTACACCTTC.

The chain links TRBV28 to TRBJ1-2; D call uncertain. This CDR3 region has 14 residues. Germline CDR1 MDHEN, CDR2 SYDVKM. V lost 7 bases and J 4 bases, leaving 16 bases between the germline ends. The CDR3 protein is CASNSQPTSYGYTF. CDR3 DNA sequence: TGTGCCAGCAACAGTCAGCCCACCAGCTATGGCTACACCTTC.

The J gene is TRBJ1-1, the V gene TRBV6-7, with a weak D call TRBD1 (5 bases). TRBV6-7 belongs to the ORF category, with a function that is uncertain. Trimming cost V 5 bases and J 4 bases, with 5 bases left between them. CDR3 length: 11 residues. The CDR3 is CASSGGTEAFF. In nucleotides, the CDR3 is TGTGCCAGCAGTGGGGGCACTGAAGCTTTCTTT.

By proportion, this clone is medium-sized (0.01 to 0.1%). The chain uses TRBV6-8 and TRBJ1-1; tentatively, D is TRBD1 (5 bases). The CDR3 is 15 residues long. V was cut by 8 bases and J by 2 bases, with 18 bases left in between. Germline CDR1 and CDR2: MNHGY and SAAAGT. The CDR3 DNA follows: TGTGCCAGCCGAAGAACAGGAGCGTCCAACACTGAAGCTTTCTTT. This codes for CASRRTGASNTEAFF.

This clone was seen more than once but under ten times. The chain uses TRBV11-3 and TRBJ2-1; 9 bases fit TRBD2. CDR1 SGHNT and CDR2 YENEEA come from the germline V gene. The V gene end was trimmed by 2 bases and the J gene end by 0 bases; junction bases not matched to a gene: 8. The CDR3 is 18 residues long. CDR3: CASSLYPSGMLSYNEQFF. CDR3 nucleotide sequence: TGTGCCAGCAGCTTATACCCTAGCGGGATGCTCTCCTACAATGAGCAGTTCTTC.

The genes are TRBV11-3 and TRBJ1-4; 10 nucleotides line up with TRBD1. Germline assignment: CDR1 SGHNT and CDR2 YENEEA. Trimming at V came to 3 bases and at J to 7 bases, leaving 5 bases not matched to a gene. CDR3 length: 15 residues. The CDR3 sequence: CASSLMDRGFEKLFF. The CDR3, as DNA: TGTGCCAGCAGCTTGATGGACAGGGGGTTTGAAAAACTGTTTTTT.